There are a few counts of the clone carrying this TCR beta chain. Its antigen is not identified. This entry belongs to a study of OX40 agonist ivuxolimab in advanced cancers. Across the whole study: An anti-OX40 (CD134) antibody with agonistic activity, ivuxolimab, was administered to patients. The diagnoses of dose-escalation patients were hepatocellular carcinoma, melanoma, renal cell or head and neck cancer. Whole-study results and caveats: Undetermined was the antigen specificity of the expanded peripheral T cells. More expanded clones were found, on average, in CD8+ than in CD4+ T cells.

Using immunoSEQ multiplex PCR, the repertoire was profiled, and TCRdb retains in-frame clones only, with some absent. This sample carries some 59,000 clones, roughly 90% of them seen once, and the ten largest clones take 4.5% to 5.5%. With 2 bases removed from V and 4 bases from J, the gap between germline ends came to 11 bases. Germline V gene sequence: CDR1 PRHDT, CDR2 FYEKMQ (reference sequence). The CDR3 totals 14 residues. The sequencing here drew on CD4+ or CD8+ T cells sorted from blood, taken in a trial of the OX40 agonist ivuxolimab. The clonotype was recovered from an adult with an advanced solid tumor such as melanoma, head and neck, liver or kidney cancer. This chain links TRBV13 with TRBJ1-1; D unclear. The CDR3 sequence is CASSLPALVTEAFF. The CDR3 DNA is TGTGCCAGCAGCTTACCAGCCTTGGTCACTGAAGCTTTCTTT.